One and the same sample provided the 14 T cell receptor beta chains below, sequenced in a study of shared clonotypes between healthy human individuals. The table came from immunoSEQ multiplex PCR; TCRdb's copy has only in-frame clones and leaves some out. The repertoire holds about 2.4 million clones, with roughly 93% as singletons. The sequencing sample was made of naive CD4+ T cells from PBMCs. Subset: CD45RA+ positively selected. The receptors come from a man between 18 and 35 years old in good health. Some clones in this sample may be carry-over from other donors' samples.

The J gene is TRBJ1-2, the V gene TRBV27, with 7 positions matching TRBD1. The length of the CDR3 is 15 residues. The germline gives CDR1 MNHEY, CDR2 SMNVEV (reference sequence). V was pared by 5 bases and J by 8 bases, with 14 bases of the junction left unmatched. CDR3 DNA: TGTGCCAGCAGTCCGCTCGACAGGGCCCTAGTAGGCTACACCTTC. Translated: CASSPLDRALVGYTF.

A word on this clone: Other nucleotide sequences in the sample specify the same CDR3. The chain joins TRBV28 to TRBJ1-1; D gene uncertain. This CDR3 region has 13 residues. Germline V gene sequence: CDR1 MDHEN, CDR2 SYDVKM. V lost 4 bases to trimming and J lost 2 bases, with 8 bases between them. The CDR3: CASSSPANTEAFF. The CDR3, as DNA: TGTGCCAGCAGTTCCCCCGCTAACACTGAAGCTTTCTTT.

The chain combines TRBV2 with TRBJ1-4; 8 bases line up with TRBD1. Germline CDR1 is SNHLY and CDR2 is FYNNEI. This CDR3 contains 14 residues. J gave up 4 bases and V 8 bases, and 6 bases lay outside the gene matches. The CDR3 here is CASFGQGSNEKLFF. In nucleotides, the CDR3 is TGTGCCAGCTTTGGACAGGGTAGTAATGAAAAACTGTTTTTT.

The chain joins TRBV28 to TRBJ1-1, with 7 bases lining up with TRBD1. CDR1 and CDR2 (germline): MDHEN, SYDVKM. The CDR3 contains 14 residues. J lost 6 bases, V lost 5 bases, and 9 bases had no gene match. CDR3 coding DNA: TGTGCCAGCAGTCTGGGACAGATCAAAGCTGAAGCTTTCTTT. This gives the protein CASSLGQIKAEAFF.

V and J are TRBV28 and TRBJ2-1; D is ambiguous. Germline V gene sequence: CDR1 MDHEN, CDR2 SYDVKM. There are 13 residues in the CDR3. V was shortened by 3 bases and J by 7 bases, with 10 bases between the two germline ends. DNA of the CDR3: TGTGCCAGCAGTTTGGCTGGAACGAATGAGCAGTTCTTC. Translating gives CASSLAGTNEQFF.

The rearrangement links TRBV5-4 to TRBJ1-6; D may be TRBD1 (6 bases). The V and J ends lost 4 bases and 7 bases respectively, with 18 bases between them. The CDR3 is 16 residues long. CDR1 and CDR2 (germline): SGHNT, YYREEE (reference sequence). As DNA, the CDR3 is TGTGCCAGCAGCCCACTACCGGGGGGGCTAAATTCACCCCTCCACTTT. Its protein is CASSPLPGGLNSPLHF.

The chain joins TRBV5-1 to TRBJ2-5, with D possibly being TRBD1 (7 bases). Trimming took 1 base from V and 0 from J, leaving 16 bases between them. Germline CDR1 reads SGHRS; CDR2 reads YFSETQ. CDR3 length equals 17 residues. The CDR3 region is CASSLRDSRGYQETQYF. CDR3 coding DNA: TGCGCCAGCAGCTTGCGGGACTCCAGGGGGTACCAAGAGACCCAGTACTTC.

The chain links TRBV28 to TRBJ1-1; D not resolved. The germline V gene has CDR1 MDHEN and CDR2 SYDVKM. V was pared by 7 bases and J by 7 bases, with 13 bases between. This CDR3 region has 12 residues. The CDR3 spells CASTRPRGEAFF. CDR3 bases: TGTGCCAGCACCCGACCCCGGGGTGAAGCTTTCTTT.

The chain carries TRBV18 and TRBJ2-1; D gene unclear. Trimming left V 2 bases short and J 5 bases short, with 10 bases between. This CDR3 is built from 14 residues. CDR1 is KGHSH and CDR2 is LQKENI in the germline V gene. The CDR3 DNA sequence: TGTGCCAGCTCACCAGCGGCAGGTAACAATGAGCAGTTCTTC. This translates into CASSPAAGNNEQFF.

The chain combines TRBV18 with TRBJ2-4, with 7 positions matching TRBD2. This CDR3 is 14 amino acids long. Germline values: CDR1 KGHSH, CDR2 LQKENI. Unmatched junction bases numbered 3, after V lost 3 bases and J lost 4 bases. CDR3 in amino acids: CASSPGGDKNIQYF. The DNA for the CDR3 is TGTGCCAGCTCACCGGGAGGGGATAAAAACATTCAGTACTTC.

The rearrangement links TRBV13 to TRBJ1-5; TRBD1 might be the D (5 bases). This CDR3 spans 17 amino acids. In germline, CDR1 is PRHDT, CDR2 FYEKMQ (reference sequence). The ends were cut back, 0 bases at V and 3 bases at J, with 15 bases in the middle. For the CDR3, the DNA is TGTGCCAGCAGCTTAGGTCCGGTAGGGACCTTCAATCAGCCCCAGCATTTT. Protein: CASSLGPVGTFNQPQHF.

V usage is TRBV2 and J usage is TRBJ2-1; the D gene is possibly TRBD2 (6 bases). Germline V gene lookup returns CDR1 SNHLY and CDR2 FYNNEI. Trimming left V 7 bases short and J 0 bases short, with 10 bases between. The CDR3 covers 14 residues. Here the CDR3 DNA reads TGTGCCAGCAAGAGGCGGGACTCCTACAATGAGCAGTTCTTC. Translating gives CASKRRDSYNEQFF.

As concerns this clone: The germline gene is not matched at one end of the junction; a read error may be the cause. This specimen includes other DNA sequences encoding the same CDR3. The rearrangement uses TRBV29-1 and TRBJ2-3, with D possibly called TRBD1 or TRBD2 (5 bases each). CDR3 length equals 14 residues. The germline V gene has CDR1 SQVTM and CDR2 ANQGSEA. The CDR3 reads CSGAGTPAPDTQYF. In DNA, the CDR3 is TGCAGCGGGGCCGGGACCCCGGCCCCAGATACACAGTATTTT.

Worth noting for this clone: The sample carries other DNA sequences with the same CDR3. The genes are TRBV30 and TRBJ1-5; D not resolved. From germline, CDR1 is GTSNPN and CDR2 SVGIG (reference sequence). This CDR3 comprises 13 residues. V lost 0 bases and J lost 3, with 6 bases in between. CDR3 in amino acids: CAWSVADNQPQHF. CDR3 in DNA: TGTGCCTGGAGTGTGGCAGACAATCAGCCCCAGCATTTT.